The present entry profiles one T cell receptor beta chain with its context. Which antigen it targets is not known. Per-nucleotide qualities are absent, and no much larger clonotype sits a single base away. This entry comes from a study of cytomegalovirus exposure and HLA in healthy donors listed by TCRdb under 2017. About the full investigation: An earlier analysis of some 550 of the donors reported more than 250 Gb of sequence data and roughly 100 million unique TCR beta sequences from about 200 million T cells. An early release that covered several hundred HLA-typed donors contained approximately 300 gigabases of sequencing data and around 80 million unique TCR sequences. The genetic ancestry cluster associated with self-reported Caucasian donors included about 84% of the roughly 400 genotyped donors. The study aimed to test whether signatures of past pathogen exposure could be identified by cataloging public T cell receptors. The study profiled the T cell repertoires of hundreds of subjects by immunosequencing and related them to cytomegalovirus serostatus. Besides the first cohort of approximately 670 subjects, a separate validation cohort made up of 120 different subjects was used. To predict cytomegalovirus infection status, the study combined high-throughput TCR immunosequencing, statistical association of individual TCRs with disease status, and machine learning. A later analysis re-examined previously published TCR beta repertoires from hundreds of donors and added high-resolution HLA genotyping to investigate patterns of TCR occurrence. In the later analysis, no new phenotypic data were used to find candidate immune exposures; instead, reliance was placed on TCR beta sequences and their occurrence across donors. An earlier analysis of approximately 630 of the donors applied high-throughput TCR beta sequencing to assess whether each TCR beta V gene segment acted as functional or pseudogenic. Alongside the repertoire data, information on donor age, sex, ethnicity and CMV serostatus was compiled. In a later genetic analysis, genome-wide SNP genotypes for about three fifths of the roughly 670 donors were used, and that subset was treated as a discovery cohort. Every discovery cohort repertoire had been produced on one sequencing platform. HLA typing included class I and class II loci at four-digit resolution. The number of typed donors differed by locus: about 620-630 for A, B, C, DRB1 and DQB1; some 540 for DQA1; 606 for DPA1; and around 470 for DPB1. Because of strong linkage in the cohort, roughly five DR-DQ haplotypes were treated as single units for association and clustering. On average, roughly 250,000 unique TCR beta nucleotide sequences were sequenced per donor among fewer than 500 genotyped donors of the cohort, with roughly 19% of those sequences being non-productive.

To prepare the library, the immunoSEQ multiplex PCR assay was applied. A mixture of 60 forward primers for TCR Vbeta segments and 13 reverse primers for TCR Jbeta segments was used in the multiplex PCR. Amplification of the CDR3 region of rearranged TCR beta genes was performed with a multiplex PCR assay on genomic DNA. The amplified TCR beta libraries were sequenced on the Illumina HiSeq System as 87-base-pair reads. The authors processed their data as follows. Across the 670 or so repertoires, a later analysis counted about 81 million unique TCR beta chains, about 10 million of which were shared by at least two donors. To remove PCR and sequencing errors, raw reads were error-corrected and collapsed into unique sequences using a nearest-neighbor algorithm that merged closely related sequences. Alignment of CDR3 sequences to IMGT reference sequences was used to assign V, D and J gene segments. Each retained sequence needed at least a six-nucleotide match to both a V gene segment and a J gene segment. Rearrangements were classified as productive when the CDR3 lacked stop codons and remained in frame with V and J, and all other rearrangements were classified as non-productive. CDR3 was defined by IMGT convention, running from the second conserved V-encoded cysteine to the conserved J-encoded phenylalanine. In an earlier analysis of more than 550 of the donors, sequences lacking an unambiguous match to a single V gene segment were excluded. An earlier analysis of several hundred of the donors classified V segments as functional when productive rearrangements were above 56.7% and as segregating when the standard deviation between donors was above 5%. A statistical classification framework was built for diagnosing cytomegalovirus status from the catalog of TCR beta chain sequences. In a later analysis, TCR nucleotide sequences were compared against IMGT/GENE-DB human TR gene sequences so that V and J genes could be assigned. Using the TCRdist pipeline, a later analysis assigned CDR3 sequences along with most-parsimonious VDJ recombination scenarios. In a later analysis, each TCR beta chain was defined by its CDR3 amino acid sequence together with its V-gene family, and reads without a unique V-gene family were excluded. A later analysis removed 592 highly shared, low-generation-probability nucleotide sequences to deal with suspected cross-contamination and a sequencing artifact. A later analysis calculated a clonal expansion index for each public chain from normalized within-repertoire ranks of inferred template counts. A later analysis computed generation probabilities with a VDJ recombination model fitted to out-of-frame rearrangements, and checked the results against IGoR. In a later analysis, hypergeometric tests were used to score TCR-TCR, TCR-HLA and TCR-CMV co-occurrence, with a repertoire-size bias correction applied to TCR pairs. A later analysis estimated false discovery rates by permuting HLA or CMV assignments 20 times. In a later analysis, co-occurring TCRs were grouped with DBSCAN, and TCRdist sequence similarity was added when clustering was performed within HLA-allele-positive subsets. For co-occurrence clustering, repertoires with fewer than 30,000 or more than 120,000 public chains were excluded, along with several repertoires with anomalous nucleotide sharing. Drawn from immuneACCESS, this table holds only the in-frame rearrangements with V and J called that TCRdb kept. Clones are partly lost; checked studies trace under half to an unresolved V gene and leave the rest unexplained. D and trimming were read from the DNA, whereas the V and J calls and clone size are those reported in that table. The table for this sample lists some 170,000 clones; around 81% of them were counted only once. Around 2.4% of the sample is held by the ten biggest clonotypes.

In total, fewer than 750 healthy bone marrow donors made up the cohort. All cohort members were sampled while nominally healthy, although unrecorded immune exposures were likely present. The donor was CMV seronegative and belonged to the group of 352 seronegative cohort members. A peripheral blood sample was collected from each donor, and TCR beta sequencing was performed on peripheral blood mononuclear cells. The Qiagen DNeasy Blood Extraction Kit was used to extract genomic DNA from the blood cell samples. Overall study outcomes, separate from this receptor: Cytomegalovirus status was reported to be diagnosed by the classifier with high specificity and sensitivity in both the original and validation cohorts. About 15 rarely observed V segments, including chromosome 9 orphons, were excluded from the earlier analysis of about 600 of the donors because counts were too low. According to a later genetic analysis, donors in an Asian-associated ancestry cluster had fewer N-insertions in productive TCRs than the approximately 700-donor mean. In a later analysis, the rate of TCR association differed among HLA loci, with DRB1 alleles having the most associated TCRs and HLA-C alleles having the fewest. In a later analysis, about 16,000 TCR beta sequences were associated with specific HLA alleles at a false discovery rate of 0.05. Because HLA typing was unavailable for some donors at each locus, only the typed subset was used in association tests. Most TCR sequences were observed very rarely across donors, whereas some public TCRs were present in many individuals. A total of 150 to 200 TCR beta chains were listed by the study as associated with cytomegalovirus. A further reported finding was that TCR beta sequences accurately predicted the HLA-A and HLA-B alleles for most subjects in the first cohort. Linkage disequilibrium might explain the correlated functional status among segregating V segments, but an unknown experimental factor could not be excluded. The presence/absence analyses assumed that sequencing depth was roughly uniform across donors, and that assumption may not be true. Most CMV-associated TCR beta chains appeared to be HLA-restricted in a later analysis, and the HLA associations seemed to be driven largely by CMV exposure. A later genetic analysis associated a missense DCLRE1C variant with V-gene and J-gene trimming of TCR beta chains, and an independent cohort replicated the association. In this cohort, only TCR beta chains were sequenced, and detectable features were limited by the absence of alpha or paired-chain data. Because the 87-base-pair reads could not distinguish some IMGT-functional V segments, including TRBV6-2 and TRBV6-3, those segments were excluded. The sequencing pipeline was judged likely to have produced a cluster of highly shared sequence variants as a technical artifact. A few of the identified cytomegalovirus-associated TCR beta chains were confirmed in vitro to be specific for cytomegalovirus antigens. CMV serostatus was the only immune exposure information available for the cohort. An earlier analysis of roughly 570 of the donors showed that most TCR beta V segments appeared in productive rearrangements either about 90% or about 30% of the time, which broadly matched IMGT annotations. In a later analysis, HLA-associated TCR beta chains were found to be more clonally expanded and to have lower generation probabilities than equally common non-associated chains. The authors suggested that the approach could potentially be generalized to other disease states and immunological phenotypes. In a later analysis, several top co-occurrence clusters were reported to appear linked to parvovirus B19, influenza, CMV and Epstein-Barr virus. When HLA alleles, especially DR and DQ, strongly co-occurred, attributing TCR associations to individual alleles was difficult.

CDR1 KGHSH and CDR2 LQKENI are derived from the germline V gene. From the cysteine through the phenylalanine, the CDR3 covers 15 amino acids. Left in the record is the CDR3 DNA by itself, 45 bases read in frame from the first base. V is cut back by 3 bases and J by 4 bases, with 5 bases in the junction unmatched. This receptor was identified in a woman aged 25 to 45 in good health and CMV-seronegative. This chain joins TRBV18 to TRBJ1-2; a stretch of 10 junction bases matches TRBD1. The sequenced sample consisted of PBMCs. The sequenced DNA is TGTGCCAGCTCACCCAACGGACAGGGGGTCTATGGCTACACCTTC. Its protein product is CASSPNGQGVYGYTF.